This T cell receptor beta chain came from a study of cytomegalovirus exposure and HLA in healthy donors. Trimming removed 2 bases from V and 2 bases from J, with 12 bases in between. Germline loops: CDR1 SGHTA, CDR2 FQGNSA. This CDR3 spans 16 amino acids. PCR involved 60 Vbeta and 13 Jbeta primers. TCRdb keeps only in-frame clones here, not all; method: immunoSEQ multiplex PCR. The repertoire holds roughly 150,000 clones, with over 60% as singletons. Comments on this clone: What it binds is not known.

Study findings and constraints: The study reported that TCR beta sequences accurately predicted HLA-A and HLA-B alleles in most subjects.

The sequence was obtained from a woman aged 25 to 39 in good health and CMV-seropositive. The rearrangement links TRBV7-2 to TRBJ1-4; no reliable D call. Sequencing was done on a sample of PBMCs. CDR3 region: CASSLHSPLTNEKLFF. The CDR3 coding sequence is TGTGCCAGCAGCTTACACAGCCCTCTCACTAATGAAAAACTGTTTTTT.